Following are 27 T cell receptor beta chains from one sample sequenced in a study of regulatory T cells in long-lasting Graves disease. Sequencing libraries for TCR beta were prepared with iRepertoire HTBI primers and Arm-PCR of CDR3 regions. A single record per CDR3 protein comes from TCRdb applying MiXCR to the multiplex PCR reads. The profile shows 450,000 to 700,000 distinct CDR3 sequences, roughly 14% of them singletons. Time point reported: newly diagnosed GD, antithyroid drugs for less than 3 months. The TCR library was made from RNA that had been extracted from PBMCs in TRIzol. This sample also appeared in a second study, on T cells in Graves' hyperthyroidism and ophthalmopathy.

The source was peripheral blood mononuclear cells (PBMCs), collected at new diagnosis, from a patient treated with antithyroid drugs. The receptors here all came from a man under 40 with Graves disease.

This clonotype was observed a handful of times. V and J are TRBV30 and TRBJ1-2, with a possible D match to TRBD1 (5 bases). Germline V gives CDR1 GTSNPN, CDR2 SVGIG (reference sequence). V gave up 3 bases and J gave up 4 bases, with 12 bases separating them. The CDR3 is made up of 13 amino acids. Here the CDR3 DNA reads TGTGCCTGGAGACCTCAGGGAGGCTATGGCTACACCTTC. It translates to CAWRPQGGYGYTF.

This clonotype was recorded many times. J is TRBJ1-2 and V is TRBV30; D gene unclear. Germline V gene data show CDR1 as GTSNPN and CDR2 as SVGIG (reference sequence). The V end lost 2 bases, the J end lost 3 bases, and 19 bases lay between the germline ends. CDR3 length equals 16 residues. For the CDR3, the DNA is TGTGCCTGGAGTCCGCTTTCTGGGAGTTTGGACTATGGCTACACCTTC. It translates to CAWSPLSGSLDYGYTF.

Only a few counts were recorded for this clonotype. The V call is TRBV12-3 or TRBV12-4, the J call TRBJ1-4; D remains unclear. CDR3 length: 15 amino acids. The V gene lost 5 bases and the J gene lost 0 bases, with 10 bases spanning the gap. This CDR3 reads CASSRYSATNEKLFF. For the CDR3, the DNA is TGTGCCAGCAGTCGTTACTCAGCAACTAATGAAAAACTGTTTTTT.

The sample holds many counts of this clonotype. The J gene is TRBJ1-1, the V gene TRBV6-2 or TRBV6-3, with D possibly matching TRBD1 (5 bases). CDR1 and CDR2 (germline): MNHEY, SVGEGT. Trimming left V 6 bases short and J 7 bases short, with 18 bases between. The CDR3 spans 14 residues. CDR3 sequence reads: CASSRDGGIGEAFF. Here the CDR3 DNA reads TGTGCCAGCAGCCGGGACGGAGGCATAGGTGAAGCTTTCTTT.

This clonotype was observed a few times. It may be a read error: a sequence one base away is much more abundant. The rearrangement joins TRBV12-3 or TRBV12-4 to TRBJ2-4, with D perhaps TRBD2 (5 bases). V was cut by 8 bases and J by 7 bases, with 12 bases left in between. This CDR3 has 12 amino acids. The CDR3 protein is CASQRFSNIQYF. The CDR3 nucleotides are TGTGCCAGCCAGCGGTTCTCGAACATTCAGTACTTC.

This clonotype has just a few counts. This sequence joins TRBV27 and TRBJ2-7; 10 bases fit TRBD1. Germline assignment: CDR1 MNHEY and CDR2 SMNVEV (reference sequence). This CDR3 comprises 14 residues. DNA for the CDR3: TGTGCGTGGGACAGGGGCCGCCCTTTGGGGGAGCAGTACTTC. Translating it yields CAWDRGRPLGEQYF.

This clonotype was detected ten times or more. The CDR3 nucleotides are TGTGCCAGCTCACCGTCGCGGACTGCCTCCTACAATGAGCAGTTCTTC. Its translation is CASSPSRTASYNEQFF. The chain carries TRBV18 and TRBJ2-1, with D possibly matching TRBD2 (5 bases). Germline V gene lookup returns CDR1 KGHSH and CDR2 LQKENI. With 3 bases removed from V and 0 bases from J, the gap between germline ends came to 12 bases. The CDR3 is made up of 16 amino acids.

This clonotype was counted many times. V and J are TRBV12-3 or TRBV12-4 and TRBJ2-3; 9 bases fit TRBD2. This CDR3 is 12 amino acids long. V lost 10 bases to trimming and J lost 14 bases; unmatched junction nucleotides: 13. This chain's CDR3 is CAITRLGTSLYF. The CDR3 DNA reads TGTGCCATCACCCGTCTTGGGACTAGCTTGTATTTT.

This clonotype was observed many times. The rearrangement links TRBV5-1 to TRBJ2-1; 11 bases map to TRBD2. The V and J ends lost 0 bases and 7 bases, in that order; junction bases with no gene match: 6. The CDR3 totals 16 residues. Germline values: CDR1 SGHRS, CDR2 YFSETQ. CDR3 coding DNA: TGCGCCAGCAGCTTGGAGTGGCTAGCGGGGGGTAATGAGCAGTTCTTC. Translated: CASSLEWLAGGNEQFF. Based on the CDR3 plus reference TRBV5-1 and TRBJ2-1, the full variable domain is KAGVTQTPRYLIKTRGQQVTLSCSPISGHRSVSWYQQTPGQGLQFLFEYFSETQRNKGNFPGRFSGRQFSNSRSEMNVSTLELGDSALYLCASSLEWLAGGNEQFFGPGTRLTVL.

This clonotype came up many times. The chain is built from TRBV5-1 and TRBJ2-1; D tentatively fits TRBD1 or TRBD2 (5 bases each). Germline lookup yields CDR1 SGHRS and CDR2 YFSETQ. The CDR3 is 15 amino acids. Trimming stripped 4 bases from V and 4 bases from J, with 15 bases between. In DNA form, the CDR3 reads TGCGCCAGCAGCCCTAGGGACCCGAAGTACAATGAGCAGTTCTTC. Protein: CASSPRDPKYNEQFF. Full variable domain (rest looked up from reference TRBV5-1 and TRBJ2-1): KAGVTQTPRYLIKTRGQQVTLSCSPISGHRSVSWYQQTPGQGLQFLFEYFSETQRNKGNFPGRFSGRQFSNSRSEMNVSTLELGDSALYLCASSPRDPKYNEQFFGPGTRLTVL.

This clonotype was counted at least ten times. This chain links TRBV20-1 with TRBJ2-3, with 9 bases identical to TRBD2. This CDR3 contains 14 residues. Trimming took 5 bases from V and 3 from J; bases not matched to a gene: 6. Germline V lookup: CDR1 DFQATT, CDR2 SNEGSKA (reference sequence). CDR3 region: CSALAGEVTDTQYF. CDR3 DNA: TGCAGTGCTTTAGCGGGAGAGGTGACAGATACGCAGTATTTT.

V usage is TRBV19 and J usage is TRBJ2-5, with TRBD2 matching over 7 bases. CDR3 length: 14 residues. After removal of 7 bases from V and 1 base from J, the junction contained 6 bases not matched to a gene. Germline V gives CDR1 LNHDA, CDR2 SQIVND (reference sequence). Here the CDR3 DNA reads TGTGCCAGTAATCCAGCGGGGCCCCAAGAGACCCAGTACTTC. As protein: CASNPAGPQETQYF.

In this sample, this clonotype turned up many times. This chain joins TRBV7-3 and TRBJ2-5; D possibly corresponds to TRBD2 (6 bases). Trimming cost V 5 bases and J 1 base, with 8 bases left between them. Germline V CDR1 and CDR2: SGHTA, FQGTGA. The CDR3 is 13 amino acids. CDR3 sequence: CASSLGLQETQYF. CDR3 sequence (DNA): TGTGCCAGCAGCCTGGGACTCCAAGAGACCCAGTACTTC.

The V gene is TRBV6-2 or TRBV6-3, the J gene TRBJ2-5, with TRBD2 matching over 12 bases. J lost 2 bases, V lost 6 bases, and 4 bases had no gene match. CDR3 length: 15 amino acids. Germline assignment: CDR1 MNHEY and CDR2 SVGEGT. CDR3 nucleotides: TGTGCCAGCAGGAGACTAGCGGGGGTACAAGAGACCCAGTACTTC. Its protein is CASRRLAGVQETQYF.

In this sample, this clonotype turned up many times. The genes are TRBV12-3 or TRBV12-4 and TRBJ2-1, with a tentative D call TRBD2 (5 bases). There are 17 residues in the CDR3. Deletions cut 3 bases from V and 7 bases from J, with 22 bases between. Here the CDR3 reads CASSLPLPAAMGNEQFF. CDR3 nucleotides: TGTGCCAGCAGTTTGCCCCTTCCAGCGGCGATGGGTAATGAGCAGTTCTTC.

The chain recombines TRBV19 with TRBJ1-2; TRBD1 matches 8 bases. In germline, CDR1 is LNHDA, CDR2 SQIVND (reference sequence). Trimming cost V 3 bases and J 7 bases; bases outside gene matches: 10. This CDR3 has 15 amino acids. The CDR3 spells CASSIRQGAASGYTF. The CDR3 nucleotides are TGTGCCAGTAGTATCAGGCAGGGGGCTGCATCTGGCTACACCTTC.

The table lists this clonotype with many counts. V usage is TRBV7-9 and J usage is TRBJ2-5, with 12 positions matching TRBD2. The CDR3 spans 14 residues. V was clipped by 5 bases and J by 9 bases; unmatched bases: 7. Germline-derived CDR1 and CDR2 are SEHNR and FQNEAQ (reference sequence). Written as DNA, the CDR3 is TGTGCCAGCAGCGCGGGACTAGCGGGTTGGGCCCAGTACTTC. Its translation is CASSAGLAGWAQYF.

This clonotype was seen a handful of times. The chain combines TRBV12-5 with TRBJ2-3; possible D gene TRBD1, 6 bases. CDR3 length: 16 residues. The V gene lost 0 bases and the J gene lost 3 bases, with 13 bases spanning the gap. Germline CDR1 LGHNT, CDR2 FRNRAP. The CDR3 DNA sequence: TGTGCTAGTGGTTTGGTTGTGGGACATTTGACAGATACGCAGTATTTT. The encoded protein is CASGLVVGHLTDTQYF. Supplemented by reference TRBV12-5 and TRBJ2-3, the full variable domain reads DARVTQTPRHKVTEMGQEVTMRCQPILGHNTVFWYRQTMMQGLELLAYFRNRAPLDDSGMPKDRFSAEMPDATLATLKIQPSEPRDSAVYFCASGLVVGHLTDTQYFGPGTRLTVL.

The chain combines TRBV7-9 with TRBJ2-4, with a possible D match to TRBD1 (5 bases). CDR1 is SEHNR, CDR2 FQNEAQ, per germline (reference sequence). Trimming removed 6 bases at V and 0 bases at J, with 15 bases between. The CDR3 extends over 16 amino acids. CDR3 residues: CASSSGHPIAKNIQYF. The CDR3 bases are TGTGCCAGCAGTTCAGGGCATCCGATAGCCAAAAACATTCAGTACTTC.

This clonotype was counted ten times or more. DNA for the CDR3: TGCAGTGCGGGATCCCGACAGGGGGCGACAGATACGCAGTATTTT. Translation: CSAGSRQGATDTQYF. This chain uses TRBV20-1 with TRBJ2-3, with TRBD1 identical over 10 bases. The ends lost 6 bases at V and 3 bases at J; junction bases unmatched: 9. Germline V gives CDR1 DFQATT, CDR2 SNEGSKA (reference sequence). This CDR3 has 15 amino acids.

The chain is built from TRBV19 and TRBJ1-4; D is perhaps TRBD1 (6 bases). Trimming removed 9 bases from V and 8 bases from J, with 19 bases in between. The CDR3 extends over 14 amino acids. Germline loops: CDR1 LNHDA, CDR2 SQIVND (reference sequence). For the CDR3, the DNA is TGTGCCAGCACACCCCCAGGGGATTCGGAAAAACTGTTTTTT. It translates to CASTPPGDSEKLFF.

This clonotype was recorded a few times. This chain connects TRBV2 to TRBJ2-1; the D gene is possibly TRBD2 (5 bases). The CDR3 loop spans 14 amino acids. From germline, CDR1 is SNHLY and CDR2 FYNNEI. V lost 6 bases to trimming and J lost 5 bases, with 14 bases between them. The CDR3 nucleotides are TGTGCCAGCAGCCCAAAAATCGGGAACAATGAGCAGTTCTTC. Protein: CASSPKIGNNEQFF.

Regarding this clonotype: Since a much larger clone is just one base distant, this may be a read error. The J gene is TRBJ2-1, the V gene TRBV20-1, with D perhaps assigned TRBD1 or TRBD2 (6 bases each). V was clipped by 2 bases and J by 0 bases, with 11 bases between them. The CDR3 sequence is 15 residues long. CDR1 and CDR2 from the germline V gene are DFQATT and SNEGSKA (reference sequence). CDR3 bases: TGCAGTGCTAGAAGGGGGGAGAGCTCCTACAATGAGCAGTTCTTC. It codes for CSARRGESSYNEQFF.

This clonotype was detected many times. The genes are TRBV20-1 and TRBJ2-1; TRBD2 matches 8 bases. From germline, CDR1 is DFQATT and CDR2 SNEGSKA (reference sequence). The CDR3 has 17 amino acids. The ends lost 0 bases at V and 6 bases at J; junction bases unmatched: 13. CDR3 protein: CSARDPLAVRRPNEQFF. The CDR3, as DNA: TGCAGTGCTAGAGATCCACTAGCGGTTAGAAGGCCCAATGAGCAGTTCTTC.

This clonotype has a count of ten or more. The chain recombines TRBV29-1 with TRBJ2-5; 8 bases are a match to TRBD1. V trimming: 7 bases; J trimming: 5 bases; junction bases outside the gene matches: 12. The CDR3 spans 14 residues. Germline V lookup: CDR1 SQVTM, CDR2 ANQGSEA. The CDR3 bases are TGCAGCGGTTTCCTACCAGGGGGCGGGGAGACCCAGTACTTC. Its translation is CSGFLPGGGETQYF.

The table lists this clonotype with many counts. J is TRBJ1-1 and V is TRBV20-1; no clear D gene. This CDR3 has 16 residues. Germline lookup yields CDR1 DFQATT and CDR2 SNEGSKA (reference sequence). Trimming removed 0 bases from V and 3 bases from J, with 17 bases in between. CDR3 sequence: CSARDGKGVSDTEAFF. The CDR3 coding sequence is TGCAGTGCTAGAGATGGGAAGGGAGTATCGGACACTGAAGCTTTCTTT.

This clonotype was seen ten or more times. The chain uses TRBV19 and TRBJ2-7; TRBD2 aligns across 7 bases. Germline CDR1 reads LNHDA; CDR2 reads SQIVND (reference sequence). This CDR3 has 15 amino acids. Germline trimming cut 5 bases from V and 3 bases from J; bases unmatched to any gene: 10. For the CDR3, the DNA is TGTGCCAGTAGTCTCCGTTTAGCGGGCCGCTACGAGCAGTACTTC. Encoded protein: CASSLRLAGRYEQYF.